The 25 T cell receptor beta chains listed next were all sequenced from one sample in a study of blood T cells in healthy people across ages. The authors ran a second PCR of roughly 6 to 11 cycles using a sample-barcoded 5' primer and a J-beta primer mix. Each CDR3 protein gets one entry after TCRdb re-called the 5' RACE reads with MiXCR. The data show about 800,000 distinct CDR3 sequences, around 25% seen once. The sample also formed part of further work on T cells of mothers and their children.

Sequencing was carried out using blood. The source of these receptors is a boy younger than 18 in good health.

The table lists this clonotype with a count of one. This chain uses TRBV6-2 or TRBV6-3 with TRBJ1-2, with D unclear. Germline V lookup: CDR1 MNHEY, CDR2 SVGEGT. The germline V and J ends were trimmed by 8 bases and 7 bases, with 8 bases remaining between them. The CDR3 has 10 amino acids. The CDR3 DNA reads TGTGCCAGCGGGCACCCTGGCTACACCTTC. Its translation: CASGHPGYTF.

This clonotype was picked up a small number of times. The CDR3 protein is CASKRRGVKYNEQFF. DNA of the CDR3: TGTGCCAGCAAGCGGAGGGGAGTAAAATACAATGAGCAGTTCTTC. The chain employs TRBV6-2 or TRBV6-3 and TRBJ2-1, with D perhaps matching TRBD2 (6 bases). The CDR3 loop spans 15 amino acids. Trimming removed 7 bases at V and 4 bases at J, with 17 bases between. Germline V gene lookup returns CDR1 MNHEY and CDR2 SVGEGT.

The sample holds a few counts of this clonotype. This CDR3 is CASSVGWDGQGPNIQYF. For the CDR3, the DNA is TGTGCCAGCAGCGTAGGATGGGATGGACAGGGGCCAAACATTCAGTACTTC. The chain is built from TRBV9 and TRBJ2-4, with 9 bases aligning to TRBD1. V lost 0 bases to trimming and J lost 6 bases; unmatched junction nucleotides: 10. The CDR3 is made up of 17 amino acids. Germline assignment: CDR1 SGDLS and CDR2 YYNGEE.

Points on this clonotype: Since a much larger clone is just one base distant, this may be a read error. The chain has TRBV5-5 and TRBJ2-1, with D perhaps matching TRBD2 (6 bases). This CDR3 is built from 16 residues. CDR1 and CDR2 from the germline V gene are SGHKS and YYEKEE (reference sequence). The CDR3 sequence is CASNLAGSNSANEQFF. CDR3 sequence (DNA): TGTGCCAGCAACTTGGCGGGAAGCAATTCGGCCAATGAGCAGTTCTTC.

The chain is built from TRBV29-1 and TRBJ2-5; 7 bases are shared with TRBD2. This CDR3 comprises 14 residues. The J segment lost 6 bases and the V segment lost 8 bases, leaving 15 bases of the junction unmatched. The germline V gene has CDR1 SQVTM and CDR2 ANQGSEA. The CDR3 bases are TGCAGCCTCGGGGAGGGAGGGCGAGGGAAGACCCAGTACTTC. It codes for CSLGEGGRGKTQYF.

This clonotype came up many times. CDR3 amino acids: CASSEGQGIGELFF. The DNA of the CDR3 is TGTGCCAGCAGTGAAGGACAGGGGATCGGGGAGCTGTTTTTT. V usage is TRBV2 and J usage is TRBJ2-2; 8 nucleotides align to TRBD1. This CDR3 has 14 amino acids. The V gene end was trimmed by 1 base and the J gene end by 7 bases; junction bases not matched to a gene: 2. The germline V gene encodes CDR1 SNHLY and CDR2 FYNNEI.

This clonotype was seen a handful of times. The CDR3 DNA follows: TGCAGCGTATCGGGACTAGCGGGAGTCTTAATCAATGAGCAGTTCTTC. Its translation: CSVSGLAGVLINEQFF. The chain recombines TRBV29-1 with TRBJ2-5, with 14 positions matching TRBD2. The DNA end lines up better with TRBJ2-1; the J call may be wrong. Looked up from germline, CDR1 is SQVTM and CDR2 is ANQGSEA. The CDR3 extends over 16 amino acids.

The chain employs TRBV5-4 and TRBJ2-5; maybe TRBD1 (5 bases). Trimming took off 4 bases at V and 1 base at J, with 11 bases between the two ends. Germline CDR1 and CDR2: SGHNT and YYREEE (reference sequence). The CDR3 covers 14 residues. CDR3 coding DNA: TGTGCCAGCAGCAATGACAGATCCCAAGAGACCCAGTACTTC. Translation: CASSNDRSQETQYF. The full variable domain, its missing parts supplied by reference TRBV5-4 and TRBJ2-5, is ETGVTQSPTHLIKTRGQQVTLRCSSQSGHNTVSWYQQALGQGPQFIFQYYREEENGRGNFPPRFSGLQFPNYSSELNVNALELDDSALYLCASSNDRSQETQYFGPGTRLLVL.

The chain combines TRBV29-1 with TRBJ2-1; D gene unclear. CDR1 and CDR2 (germline): SQVTM, ANQGSEA. With 4 bases removed from V and 7 bases from J, the gap between germline ends came to 14 bases. The CDR3 loop spans 13 amino acids. As DNA, the CDR3 is TGCAGCGTTGCGCGTCAGGTTGGGAATGAGCAGTTCTTC. Amino acid sequence: CSVARQVGNEQFF.

This clonotype was seen a handful of times. The chain recombines TRBV28 with TRBJ2-5, with D tentatively TRBD1 (6 bases). This CDR3 region has 15 residues. The germline V gene encodes CDR1 MDHEN and CDR2 SYDVKM. Between the trimmed V and J ends, which lost 4 bases and 5 bases, there was a span of 17 bases. The CDR3 spells CASSSRGRSGETQYF. The CDR3 DNA reads as TGTGCCAGCAGTTCCAGGGGAAGGTCAGGGGAGACCCAGTACTTC.

This clonotype has just a few counts. The chain joins TRBV6-1 to TRBJ2-1; the D gene is possibly TRBD2 (5 bases). Germline CDR1 reads MNHNS; CDR2 reads SASEGT. This CDR3 contains 13 residues. Trimming shortened V by 3 bases and J by 4 bases, and 7 bases separated the two germline ends. CDR3 loop: CASSEDWYNEQFF. The CDR3 DNA is TGTGCCAGCAGTGAGGACTGGTACAATGAGCAGTTCTTC.

The chain has TRBV11-3 and TRBJ1-1; maybe TRBD1 (5 bases). V dropped 1 base and J dropped 3 bases, with 15 bases sitting between them. The CDR3 has 16 residues. The germline V gene has CDR1 SGHNT and CDR2 YENEEA. The CDR3 DNA reads as TGTGCCAGCAGCTTAGGGGGTCTCACGGGGGACACTGAAGCTTTCTTT. As protein: CASSLGGLTGDTEAFF.

This clonotype came up a few times. The chain couples TRBV5-1 to TRBJ2-7; perhaps TRBD2 as D (6 bases). CDR1 and CDR2 from the germline V gene are SGHRS and YFSETQ. The V end was cut by 0 bases, the J end by 5 bases, with 12 bases between. There are 14 residues in the CDR3. CDR3 nucleotides: TGCGCCAGCAGCTTGGAGGCCAGGGAGGACGAGCAGTACTTC. Amino acids: CASSLEAREDEQYF.

A remark on this clonotype: This could be a read error, since a much larger clone is one nucleotide away. CDR3 coding DNA: TGCAGCGTTGACAAGAGCTCCTACAATGAGCAGTTCTTC. Encoded protein: CSVDKSSYNEQFF. The chain uses TRBV29-1 and TRBJ2-1; D is uncertain. The CDR3 loop spans 13 amino acids. In germline, CDR1 is SQVTM, CDR2 ANQGSEA. With 3 bases removed from V and 0 bases from J, the gap between germline ends came to 6 bases.

CDR3 region: CASSSDRVISYEQYF. The CDR3 DNA reads as TGTGCCAGCAGCTCGGACAGGGTAATCTCCTACGAGCAGTACTTC. The rearrangement joins TRBV7-9 to TRBJ2-7; 8 bases fit TRBD1. Germline V lookup: CDR1 SEHNR, CDR2 FQNEAQ (reference sequence). Unmatched junction bases numbered 5, after V lost 4 bases and J lost 0 bases. The length of the CDR3 is 15 residues.

The chain has TRBV9 and TRBJ2-5, with TRBD1 identical over 8 bases. Unmatched junction bases numbered 7, after V lost 7 bases and J lost 5 bases. CDR1 is SGDLS and CDR2 is YYNGEE in the germline V gene. The CDR3 is 13 amino acids. CDR3 sequence (DNA): TGTGCCAGCGGTGGGACAGGCCGGGAGACCCAGTACTTC. This codes for CASGGTGRETQYF.

There are a few counts of this clonotype. The chain has TRBV20-1 and TRBJ2-1, with 11 nucleotides matching TRBD2. Losses at the gene ends were 3 bases for V and 7 bases for J; bases not matched to a gene: 11. Germline assignment: CDR1 DFQATT and CDR2 SNEGSKA (reference sequence). There are 16 residues in the CDR3. The CDR3 region has the DNA TGCAGTGCTAGGGGAAAGACTAGCGGGGAGATTAATGAGCAGTTCTTC. Encoded protein: CSARGKTSGEINEQFF.

The rearrangement links TRBV6-1 to TRBJ1-2; no clear D gene. V lost 4 bases to trimming and J lost 7 bases, with 19 bases between them. The CDR3 runs 15 residues. In germline, CDR1 is MNHNS, CDR2 SASEGT. CDR3 protein: CASSALESPLGGYTF. CDR3 coding DNA: TGTGCCAGCAGTGCTCTCGAATCCCCCCTGGGTGGCTACACCTTC.

The V and J genes are TRBV27 and TRBJ2-5; 11 nucleotides match TRBD2. The J call may be wrong; the DNA end is better matched by TRBJ2-1. The CDR3 covers 14 residues. Germline CDR1 is MNHEY and CDR2 is SMNVEV (reference sequence). The CDR3 sequence is CASSTSGRRYEQFF. CDR3 DNA: TGTGCCAGCAGTACTAGCGGGAGAAGATATGAGCAGTTCTTC.

This clonotype was seen more than once but under ten times. This chain connects TRBV29-1 to TRBJ2-7; D perhaps matches TRBD1 (5 bases). Trimming removed 0 bases at V and 6 bases at J, with 15 bases between. Germline V gene data show CDR1 as SQVTM and CDR2 as ANQGSEA. This CDR3 spans 14 amino acids. The CDR3 nucleotides are TGCAGCGTTGAAGATCAGGCAGGGAACTCCGAGCAGTACTTC. Translating it yields CSVEDQAGNSEQYF.

A few counts support this clonotype. The J gene is TRBJ1-1, the V gene TRBV5-1, with 7 positions matching TRBD1. The germline V gene encodes CDR1 SGHRS and CDR2 YFSETQ. CDR3 length equals 15 residues. Trimming took 4 bases from V and 5 from J; bases not matched to a gene: 11. DNA of the CDR3: TGCGCCAGCAGCAAGAGACAGGGTATCGATACTGAAGCTTTCTTT. It yields the protein CASSKRQGIDTEAFF.

Ten or more counts support this clonotype. CDR3 nucleotide sequence: TGTGCCAGCAGCCAAGATCATACGGGGACGTACTACAATGAGCAGTTCTTC. Translating it yields CASSQDHTGTYYNEQFF. The chain combines TRBV4-2 with TRBJ2-1; the D call may be TRBD1 or TRBD2 (5 bases each). Trimming left V 0 bases short and J 3 bases short, with 15 bases between. This CDR3 has 17 amino acids. CDR1 and CDR2 (germline): LGHNA, YNFKEQ.

This rearrangement joins TRBV29-1 to TRBJ1-4; D remains ambiguous. Germline V gene lookup returns CDR1 SQVTM and CDR2 ANQGSEA. Trimming stripped 3 bases from V and 3 bases from J, with 8 bases between. The CDR3 is made up of 13 amino acids. CDR3 DNA sequence: TGCAGCGTTGAGGAATGGGCTAATGAAAAACTGTTTTTT. Its translation: CSVEEWANEKLFF.

The chain has TRBV5-1 and TRBJ1-1; maybe TRBD1 (5 bases). Germline CDR1 reads SGHRS; CDR2 reads YFSETQ. The CDR3 loop spans 15 amino acids. The V and J ends lost 0 bases and 5 bases respectively, with 14 bases between them. Here the CDR3 reads CASSLVPGEGTEAFF. CDR3 coding DNA: TGCGCCAGCAGCTTGGTTCCGGGGGAGGGGACTGAAGCTTTCTTT.

The V call is TRBV6-2 or TRBV6-3, the J call TRBJ2-1; 7 bases match TRBD1. Trimming cost V 2 bases and J 0 bases; bases outside gene matches: 4. The CDR3 is made up of 16 amino acids. Germline CDR1 MNHEY, CDR2 SVGEGT. CDR3 in DNA: TGTGCCAGCAGTTACACTAGGGACAGCTCCTACAATGAGCAGTTCTTC. It encodes CASSYTRDSSYNEQFF.